These T cell receptor beta chains were read from a single sample in a study of CD8 T cells in ankylosing spondylitis. TCRdb called the 5' RACE reads again in MiXCR, with one record for every CDR3 protein. The sample shows about 180,000 distinct CDR3 sequences, 9.8% of them seen only once. The sequencing sample was made of blood, either unsorted or a sorted T cell fraction (not recorded which). The receptors derive from a female donor with ankylosing spondylitis or in good health (not recorded which). Both conserved end residues are part of each CDR3. D genes are given only for firm matches. The size of a clone is reported for some rows only, either as once, few or many, or as a class for expanded clones.

d_call j_call v_call clone_size cdr3_nt cdr3_aa
. TRBJ2-7 TRBV2 few TGTGCCAGGGAAGCCGGGAAGGGATCATACGAGCAGTACTTC CAREAGKGSYEQYF
. TRBJ1-2 TRBV6-1 . TGTGCCAGCAGGGCGAGAGGGGTACGAGAGCAACCCGGCTACACCTTC CASRARGVREQPGYTF
TRBD2 TRBJ2-1 TRBV10-3 . TGTGCCATCCGGACTAGCGGGAGTTCTAATGAGCAGTTCTTC CAIRTSGSSNEQFF
TRBD1 TRBJ1-1 TRBV6-1 . TGTGCCAGCAGACCTCGGACAGGGGGCGCCTGGCCTGAAGCTTTCTTT CASRPRTGGAWPEAFF
. TRBJ1-2 TRBV7-9 many TGTGCCAGCAGCTTAGAATTGTGGGGCACCCATGGCTACACCTTC CASSLELWGTHGYTF
. TRBJ2-7 TRBV10-3 few TGTGCCATCAGTGACTCGAACGCCTACGAGCAGTACTTC CAISDSNAYEQYF
. TRBJ2-1 TRBV12-3/TRBV12-4 many TGTGCCACCAGTGGGGTAATCAATGAGCAGTTCTTC CATSGVINEQFF
TRBD2 TRBJ2-1 TRBV11-2 . TGTGCCAGCAGCCGTCCCGGGACTAGCCCGCAGTTCTTC CASSRPGTSPQFF
TRBD2 TRBJ2-3 TRBV29-1 . TGCAGCGTTGGAGGACTAGCGTCCTCAGATACGCAGTATTTT CSVGGLASSDTQYF
. TRBJ1-2 TRBV4-3 many TGCGCCAGCAGCCAAGGGCGGGGAGAGGGCTACACCTTC CASSQGRGEGYTF
. TRBJ1-1 TRBV4-1 few TGCGCCAGCAGCCCCCTTGGGGTGAACACTGAAGCTTTCTTT CASSPLGVNTEAFF
. TRBJ2-3 TRBV2 . TGTGCCAGCAGTGAAAAGGGGATACGCACAGATACGCAGTATTTT CASSEKGIRTDTQYF
. TRBJ2-7 TRBV9 . TGTGCCAGCAGCGTAGGGGCCGGACTGGCCTACGAGCAGTACTTC CASSVGAGLAYEQYF
TRBD2 TRBJ2-1 TRBV12-3/TRBV12-4 few TGTGCCAGCAAACGGGGAGGGACCTACAATGAGCAGTTCTTC CASKRGGTYNEQFF
TRBD1 TRBJ1-6 TRBV6-4 few TGTGCCAGGCCGGGACAGGTCAATTCACCCCTCCACTTT CARPGQVNSPLHF
. TRBJ2-1 TRBV9 few TGTGCCAGCAGCGCCGTAGCAGGAGGTTCCAATGAGCAGTTCTTC CASSAVAGGSNEQFF
. TRBJ2-7 TRBV20-1 . TGCAGTGCTTTTGTCTCCGGGGCCTACGAGCAGTACTTC CSAFVSGAYEQYF
. TRBJ2-7 TRBV28 . TGTGCCAGCAGTTTACTGAGACGCTACGAGCAGTACTTC CASSLLRRYEQYF
TRBD2 TRBJ2-5 TRBV15 few TGTGCCACCAGCAGCCTCCCCCCTACTAGCGGGCCAGAGACCCAGTACTTC CATSSLPPTSGPETQYF
. TRBJ2-3 TRBV11-2 few TGTGCCAGCAGCTTAGGGGCGGGCACAGATACGCAGTATTTT CASSLGAGTDTQYF
. TRBJ1-5 TRBV12-3/TRBV12-4 few TGTGCCAGCAGCTCCGAGGAGCATGCTAGGCAGCCCCAGCATTTT CASSSEEHARQPQHF
. TRBJ1-1 TRBV7-9 many TGTGCCAGCAGCTTAATAACTGAAGCTTTCTTT CASSLITEAFF
TRBD2 TRBJ2-1 TRBV12-3/TRBV12-4 few TGTGCCAGCAGTTTTGGACTAGCGGGACTATACAATGAGCAGTTCTTC CASSFGLAGLYNEQFF
. TRBJ1-5 TRBV6-1 few TGTGCCAGCAGCGAACTCGCGGATCAGCCCCAGCATTTT CASSELADQPQHF
. TRBJ1-1 TRBV25-1 . TGTGCCAGCACACCGCTTCAAGGGGTGAACACTGAAGCTTTCTTT CASTPLQGVNTEAFF
. TRBJ2-3 TRBV11-2 few TGTGCCAGCAGCCCCCCGGGACTCCATACGCAGTATTTT CASSPPGLHTQYF
TRBD1 TRBJ1-1 TRBV27 few TGTGCCAGCCTCGGACAGGGTAACACTGAAGCTTTCTTT CASLGQGNTEAFF
TRBD2 TRBJ2-1 TRBV6-5 few TGTGCCAGCAGTTACACAGCGGGAGGTGCGGAATCCTACAATGAGCAGTTCTTC CASSYTAGGAESYNEQFF
TRBD1 TRBJ2-2 TRBV5-1 . TGCGCCAGCAGCTTTAGACAGGGCCGCACCGGGGAGCTGTTTTTT CASSFRQGRTGELFF
. TRBJ2-7 TRBV2 many TGTGCCAGCAGATCCGATGACGAGCAGTACTTC CASRSDDEQYF
TRBD2 TRBJ2-3 TRBV11-2 . TGTGCCAGCACCCCCTCGGGACGGGAGGTCGATACGCAGTATTTT CASTPSGREVDTQYF
. TRBJ2-2 TRBV4-3 . TGCGCCAGCAGCCAAGATCAAAGCAGGGGAGGAGGGGAGCTGTTTTTT CASSQDQSRGGGELFF
TRBD1 TRBJ2-3 TRBV28 . TGTGCCATCTCCAGGGGGCTTACAGATACGCAGTATTTT CAISRGLTDTQYF
TRBD2 TRBJ2-1 TRBV5-6 few TGTGCCAGCAGCTTGGGACTAGCTGTCTGGGAGCAGTTCTTC CASSLGLAVWEQFF
. TRBJ2-7 TRBV3-1 . TGTGCCAGCGGGGAGGCAGGGGCCCTACCCGAGCAGTACTTC CASGEAGALPEQYF
. TRBJ2-5 TRBV27 . TGTGCCAGCAGTTCCCCGGGACTTCAAGAGACCCAGTACTTC CASSSPGLQETQYF
. TRBJ2-3 TRBV3-1 . TGTGCCAGCAGCCATCCTAGCACAGATACGCAGTATTTT CASSHPSTDTQYF
. TRBJ2-1 TRBV13 few TGTGCCAGCAGCTCCGGGACCATGGGCAATGAGCAGTTCTTC CASSSGTMGNEQFF
. TRBJ1-6 TRBV9 . TGTGCCAGCAGCGTAGATAGCCCGGACACGGTTAATTCACCCCTCCACTTT CASSVDSPDTVNSPLHF
TRBD1 TRBJ2-1 TRBV7-9 . TGTGCCAGCGGATTGGAGGGACAGGGGCCGGATGAGCAGTTCTTC CASGLEGQGPDEQFF
. TRBJ2-7 TRBV4-3 few TGCGCCAGCAGCCAAGATGGGACCTCCCACGAGCAGTACTTC CASSQDGTSHEQYF
. TRBJ1-6 TRBV27 . TGTGCCAGCAGATGGGCAAGGGGGGCCCTCCACTTT CASRWARGALHF
. TRBJ2-7 TRBV20-1 . TGCAGTGCTCCCCGGGGGAGTTACGAGCAGTACTTC CSAPRGSYEQYF
. TRBJ2-4 TRBV10-3 . TGTGCCATCAGTGAGTCTGGCATTCAGTACTTC CAISESGIQYF
TRBD1 TRBJ2-1 TRBV20-1 . TGCAGTGCTAGAGAAGCAGGGGGCACCTACAATGAGCAGTTCTTC CSAREAGGTYNEQFF
TRBD1 TRBJ1-1 TRBV20-1 few TGCAGTGCGCGGGGGACAGAGATGAACACTGAAGCTTTCTTT CSARGTEMNTEAFF
. TRBJ2-3 TRBV3-1 many TGTGCCAGCAGCCAACAGGAAGATACGCAGTATTTT CASSQQEDTQYF
TRBD1 TRBJ2-2 TRBV18 few TGTGCCAGCTCACTCCAACGCCCGGGACAGGTGAACACCGGGGAGCTGTTTTTT CASSLQRPGQVNTGELFF
. TRBJ2-7 TRBV4-3 . TGCGCCAGCAGCCAAGGGCGGCAGGGGATCTCCTACGAGCAGTACTTC CASSQGRQGISYEQYF
. TRBJ2-7 TRBV6-5 . TGTGCCAGCAGTTACTCGGAGGGGTACTACGAGCAGTACTTC CASSYSEGYYEQYF
. TRBJ2-1 TRBV6-1 . TGTGCCAGCAGACATACCAGGACACCGAGCTCCTACAATGAGCAGTTCTTC CASRHTRTPSSYNEQFF
. TRBJ1-2 TRBV9 few TGTGCCAGCAGCGGCGTCGCGGACTTAAACTATGGCTACACCTTC CASSGVADLNYGYTF
. TRBJ1-2 TRBV29-1 . TGCAGCGTCGCGAGGCAGTATGGCTACACCTTC CSVARQYGYTF
. TRBJ2-5 TRBV20-1 few TGCAGTGCTAGAGATCTGTCGGGTCTTAGGGGGGAGACCCAGTACTTC CSARDLSGLRGETQYF
. TRBJ2-3 TRBV5-6 few TGTGCCAGCAGCTCAGGGGATGGGACAGATACGCAGTATTTT CASSSGDGTDTQYF
TRBD1 TRBJ1-2 TRBV15 . TGTGCCACCAGCAGCGAGGGACAGGGGCTCTATGGCTACACCTTC CATSSEGQGLYGYTF
. TRBJ1-2 TRBV1 few TGCACCAGCAGCCAAGATCAGGGCCAGGGGGAGGATGGCTACACCTTC CTSSQDQGQGEDGYTF